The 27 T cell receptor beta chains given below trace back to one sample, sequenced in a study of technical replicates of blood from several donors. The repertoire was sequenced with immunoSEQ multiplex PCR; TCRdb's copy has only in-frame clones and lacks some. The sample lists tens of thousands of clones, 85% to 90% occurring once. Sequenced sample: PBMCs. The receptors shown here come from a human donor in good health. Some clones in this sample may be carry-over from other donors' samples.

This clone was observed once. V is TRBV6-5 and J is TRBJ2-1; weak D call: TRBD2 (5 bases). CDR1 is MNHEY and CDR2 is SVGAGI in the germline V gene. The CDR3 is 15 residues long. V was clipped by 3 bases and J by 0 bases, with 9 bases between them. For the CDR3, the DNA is TGTGCCAGCAGTTATAGCGTACCCTCCTACAATGAGCAGTTCTTC. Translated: CASSYSVPSYNEQFF.

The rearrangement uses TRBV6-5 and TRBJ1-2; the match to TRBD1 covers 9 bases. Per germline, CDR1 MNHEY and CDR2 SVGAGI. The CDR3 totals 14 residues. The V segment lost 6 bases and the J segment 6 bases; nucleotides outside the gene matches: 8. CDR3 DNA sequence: TGTGCCAGCAGGCCAAGACAGGGGGTGAATGGCTACACCTTC. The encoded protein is CASRPRQGVNGYTF.

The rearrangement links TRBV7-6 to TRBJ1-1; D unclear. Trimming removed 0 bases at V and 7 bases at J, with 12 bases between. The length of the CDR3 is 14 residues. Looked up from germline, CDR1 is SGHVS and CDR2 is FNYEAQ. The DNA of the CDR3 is TGTGCCAGCAGCTTAGCGCTCGGTCTTAGTGAAGCTTTCTTT. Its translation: CASSLALGLSEAFF.

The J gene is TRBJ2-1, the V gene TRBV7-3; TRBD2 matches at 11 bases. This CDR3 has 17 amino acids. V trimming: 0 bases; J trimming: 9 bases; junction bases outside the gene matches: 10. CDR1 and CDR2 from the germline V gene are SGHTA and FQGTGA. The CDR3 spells CASSLTLLAGGRGEQFF. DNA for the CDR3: TGTGCCAGCAGCTTAACGCTGTTAGCGGGAGGGCGGGGTGAGCAGTTCTTC.

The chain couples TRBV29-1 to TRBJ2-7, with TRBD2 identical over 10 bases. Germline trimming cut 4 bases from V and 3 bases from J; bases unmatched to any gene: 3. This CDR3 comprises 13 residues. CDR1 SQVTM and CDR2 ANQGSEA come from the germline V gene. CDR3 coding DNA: TGCAGCGTTGTTCTAGCGGGGGACTACGAGCAGTACTTC. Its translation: CSVVLAGDYEQYF.

The DNA of the CDR3 is TGTGCCAGCTCACCCCAGGGGTCAAGCACAGATACGCAGTATTTT. Its translation: CASSPQGSSTDTQYF. This chain links TRBV18 with TRBJ2-3; tentative D call: TRBD1 (6 bases). V lost 3 bases, J lost 0 bases, and 10 bases lay in between. CDR3 size: 15 residues. Germline V gene data show CDR1 as KGHSH and CDR2 as LQKENI.

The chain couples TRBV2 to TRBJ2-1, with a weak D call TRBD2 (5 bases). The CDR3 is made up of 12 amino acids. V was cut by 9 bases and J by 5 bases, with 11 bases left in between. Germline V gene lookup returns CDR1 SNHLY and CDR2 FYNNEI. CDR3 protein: CASGPLDNEQFF. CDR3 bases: TGTGCCAGTGGACCACTAGACAATGAGCAGTTCTTC.

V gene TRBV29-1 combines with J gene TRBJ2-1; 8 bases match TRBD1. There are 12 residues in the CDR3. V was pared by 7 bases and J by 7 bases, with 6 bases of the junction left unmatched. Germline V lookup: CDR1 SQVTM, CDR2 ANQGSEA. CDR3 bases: TGCAGCGGTGCGTACAGGGGGAATGAGCAGTTCTTC. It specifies CSGAYRGNEQFF.

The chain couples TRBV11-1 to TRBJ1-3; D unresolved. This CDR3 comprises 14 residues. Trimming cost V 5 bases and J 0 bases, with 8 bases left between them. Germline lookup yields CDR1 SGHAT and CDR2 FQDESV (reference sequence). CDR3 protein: CASSAALSGNTIYF. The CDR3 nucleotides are TGTGCCAGCAGCGCGGCCCTCTCTGGAAACACCATATATTTT. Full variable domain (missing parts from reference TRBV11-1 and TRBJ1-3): EAEVAQSPRYKITEKSQAVAFWCDPISGHATLYWYRQILGQGPELLVQFQDESVVDDSQLPKDRFSAERLKGVDSTLKIQPAELGDSAMYLCASSAALSGNTIYFGEGSWLTVV.

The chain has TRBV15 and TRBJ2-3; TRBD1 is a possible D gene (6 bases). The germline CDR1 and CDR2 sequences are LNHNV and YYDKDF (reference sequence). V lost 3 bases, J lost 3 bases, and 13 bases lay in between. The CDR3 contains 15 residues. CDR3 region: CATSRGALATDTQYF. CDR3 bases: TGTGCCACCAGCAGGGGGGCCTTAGCGACAGATACGCAGTATTTT.

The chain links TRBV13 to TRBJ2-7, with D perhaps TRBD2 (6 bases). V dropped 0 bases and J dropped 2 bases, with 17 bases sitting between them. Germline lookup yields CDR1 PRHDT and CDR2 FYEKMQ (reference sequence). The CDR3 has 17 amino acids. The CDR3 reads CASSLGSRRGPTYEQYF. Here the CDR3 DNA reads TGTGCCAGCAGCTTAGGTAGTCGGAGGGGCCCGACCTACGAGCAGTACTTC. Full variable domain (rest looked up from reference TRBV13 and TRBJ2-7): AAGVIQSPRHLIKEKRETATLKCYPIPRHDTVYWYQQGPGQDPQFLISFYEKMQSDKGSIPDRFSAQQFSDYHSELNMSSLELGDSALYFCASSLGSRRGPTYEQYFGPGTRLTVT.

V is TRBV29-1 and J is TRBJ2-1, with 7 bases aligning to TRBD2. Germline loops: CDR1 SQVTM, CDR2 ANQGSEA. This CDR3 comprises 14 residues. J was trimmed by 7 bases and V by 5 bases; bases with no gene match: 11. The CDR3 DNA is TGCAGCGTTCGCCGTCTAGCGGACCGTAATGAGCAGTTCTTC. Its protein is CSVRRLADRNEQFF.

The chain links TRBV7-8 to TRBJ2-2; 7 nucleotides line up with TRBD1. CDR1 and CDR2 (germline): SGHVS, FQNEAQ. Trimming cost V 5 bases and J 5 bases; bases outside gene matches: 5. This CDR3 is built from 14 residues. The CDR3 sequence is CASSPRTGTGELFF. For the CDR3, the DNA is TGTGCCAGCAGCCCCCGGACAGGAACCGGGGAGCTGTTTTTT.

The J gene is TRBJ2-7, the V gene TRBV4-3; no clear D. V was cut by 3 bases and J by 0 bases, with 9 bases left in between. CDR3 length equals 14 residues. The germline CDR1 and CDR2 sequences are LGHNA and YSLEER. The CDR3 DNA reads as TGCGCCAGCAGCCAGGCAAGGAGCTCCTACGAGCAGTACTTC. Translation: CASSQARSSYEQYF.

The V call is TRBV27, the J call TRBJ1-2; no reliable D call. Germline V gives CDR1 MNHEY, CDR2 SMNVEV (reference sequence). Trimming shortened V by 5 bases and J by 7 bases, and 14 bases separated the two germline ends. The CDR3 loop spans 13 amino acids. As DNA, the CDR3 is TGTGCCAGCAGTAGCTCGGGTCTTGGTGGCTACACCTTC. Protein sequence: CASSSSGLGGYTF.

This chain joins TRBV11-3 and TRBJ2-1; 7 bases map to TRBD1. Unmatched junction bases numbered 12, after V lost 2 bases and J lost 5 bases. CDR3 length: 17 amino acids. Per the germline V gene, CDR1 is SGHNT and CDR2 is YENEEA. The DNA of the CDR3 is TGTGCCAGCAGCTTATCCCCCTGGGACAGTGGGAACAATGAGCAGTTCTTC. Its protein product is CASSLSPWDSGNNEQFF.

CDR3 DNA: TGCGCCAGCAGCGCCGCCGGGGGTTACACTGAAGCTTTCTTT. As protein: CASSAAGGYTEAFF. The gene calls are TRBV5-1 and TRBJ1-1; possibly TRBD1 for D (5 bases). Germline-derived CDR1 and CDR2 are SGHRS and YFSETQ. CDR3 length equals 14 residues. The V end lost 4 bases, the J end lost 3 bases, and 13 bases lay between the germline ends.

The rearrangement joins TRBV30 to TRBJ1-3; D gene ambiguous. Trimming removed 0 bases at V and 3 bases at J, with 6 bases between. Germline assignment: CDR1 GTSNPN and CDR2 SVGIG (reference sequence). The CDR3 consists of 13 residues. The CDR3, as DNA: TGTGCCTGGAGTGTAAACGGTGGAAACACCATATATTTT. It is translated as CAWSVNGGNTIYF.

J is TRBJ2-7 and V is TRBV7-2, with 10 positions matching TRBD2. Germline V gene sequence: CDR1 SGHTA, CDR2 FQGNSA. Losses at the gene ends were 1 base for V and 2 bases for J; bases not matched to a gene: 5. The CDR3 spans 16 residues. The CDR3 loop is CASSLGLAGAAYEQYF. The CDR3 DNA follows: TGTGCCAGCAGCTTAGGGCTAGCGGGGGCGGCCTACGAGCAGTACTTC.

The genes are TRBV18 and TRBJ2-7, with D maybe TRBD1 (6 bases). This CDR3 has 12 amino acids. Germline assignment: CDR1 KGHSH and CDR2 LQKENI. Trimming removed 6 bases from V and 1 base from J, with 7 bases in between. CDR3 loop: CASSQGSYEQYF. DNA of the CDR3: TGTGCCAGCTCCCAGGGGTCCTACGAGCAGTACTTC.

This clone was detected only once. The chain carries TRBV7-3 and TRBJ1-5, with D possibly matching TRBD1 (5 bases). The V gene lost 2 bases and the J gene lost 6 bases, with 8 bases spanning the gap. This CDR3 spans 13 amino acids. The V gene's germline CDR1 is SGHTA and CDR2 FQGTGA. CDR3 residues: CASSLSQGQPQHF. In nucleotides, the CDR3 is TGTGCCAGCAGCTTATCTCAGGGTCAGCCCCAGCATTTT.

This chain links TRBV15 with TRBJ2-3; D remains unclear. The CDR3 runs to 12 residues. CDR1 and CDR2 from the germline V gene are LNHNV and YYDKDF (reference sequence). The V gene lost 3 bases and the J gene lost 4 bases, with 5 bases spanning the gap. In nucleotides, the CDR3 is TGTGCCACCAGCAGCGAGCCAGATACGCAGTATTTT. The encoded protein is CATSSEPDTQYF.

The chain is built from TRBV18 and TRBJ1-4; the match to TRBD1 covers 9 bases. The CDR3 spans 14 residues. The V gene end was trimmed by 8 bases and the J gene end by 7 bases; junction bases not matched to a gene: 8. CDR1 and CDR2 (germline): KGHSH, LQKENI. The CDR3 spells CASGPGQGGEKLFF. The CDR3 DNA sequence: TGTGCCAGCGGTCCGGGACAGGGAGGTGAAAAACTGTTTTTT.

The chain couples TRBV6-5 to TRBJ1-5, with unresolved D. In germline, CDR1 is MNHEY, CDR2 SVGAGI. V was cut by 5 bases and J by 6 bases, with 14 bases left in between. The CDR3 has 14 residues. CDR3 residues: CASSTGLLGQPQHF. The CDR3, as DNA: TGTGCCAGCAGTACCGGACTCTTGGGTCAGCCCCAGCATTTT.

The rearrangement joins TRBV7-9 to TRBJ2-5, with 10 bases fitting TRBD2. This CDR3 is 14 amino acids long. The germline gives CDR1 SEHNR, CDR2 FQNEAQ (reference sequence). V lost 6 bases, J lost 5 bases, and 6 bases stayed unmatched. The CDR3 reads CASSRLAGRETQYF. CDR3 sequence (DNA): TGTGCCAGCAGTCGACTAGCGGGCCGGGAGACCCAGTACTTC.

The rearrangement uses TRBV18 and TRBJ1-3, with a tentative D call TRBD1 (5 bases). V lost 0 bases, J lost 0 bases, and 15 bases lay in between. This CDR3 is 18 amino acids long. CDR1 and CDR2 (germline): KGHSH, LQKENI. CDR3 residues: CASSPPGGQGISGNTIYF. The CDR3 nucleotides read TGTGCCAGCTCACCACCGGGAGGCCAGGGAATCTCTGGAAACACCATATATTTT.

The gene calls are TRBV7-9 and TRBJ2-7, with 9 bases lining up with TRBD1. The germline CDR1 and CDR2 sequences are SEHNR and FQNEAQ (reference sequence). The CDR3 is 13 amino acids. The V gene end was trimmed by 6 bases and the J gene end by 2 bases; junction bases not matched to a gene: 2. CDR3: CASSTGGPYEQYF. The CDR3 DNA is TGTGCCAGCAGTACAGGGGGCCCCTACGAGCAGTACTTC.